This entry features one TCR beta chain sequence. What it binds is not known. This CDR3 has 14 residues. The germline gives CDR1 MNHNS, CDR2 SASEGT. V was cut by 8 bases and J by 4 bases, with 15 bases left in between. This sample is drawn from a study of OX40 agonist ivuxolimab in advanced cancers. Whole-study context: The dose of intravenous ivuxolimab that patients received every 2 weeks ranged from 0.01 to 10 mg/kg.

Study results and limitations: Researchers did not determine the expanded peripheral T cells' antigen specificity. At 0.1 to 3.0 mg/kg, clonal expansion of CD4+ and CD8+ blood T cells had occurred by week 6.

TCRdb's table, derived via immunoSEQ multiplex PCR, lists solely in-frame clones and lacks some. The table includes tens of thousands of clones, roughly 84% detected once. Blood specimens came from baseline, cycle 4 day 1, and cycle 7 day 1. The specimen was CD4+ or CD8+ T cells sorted from blood, collected in a trial of the OX40 agonist ivuxolimab. The V call is TRBV6-1, the J call TRBJ2-1; a possible D gene is TRBD2 (6 bases). This TCR derives from an adult with an advanced solid tumor such as melanoma, head and neck, liver or kidney cancer. The CDR3 bases are TGTGCCAGCTGGGAGGCCTTAGGATACAATGAGCAGTTCTTC. It encodes CASWEALGYNEQFF.